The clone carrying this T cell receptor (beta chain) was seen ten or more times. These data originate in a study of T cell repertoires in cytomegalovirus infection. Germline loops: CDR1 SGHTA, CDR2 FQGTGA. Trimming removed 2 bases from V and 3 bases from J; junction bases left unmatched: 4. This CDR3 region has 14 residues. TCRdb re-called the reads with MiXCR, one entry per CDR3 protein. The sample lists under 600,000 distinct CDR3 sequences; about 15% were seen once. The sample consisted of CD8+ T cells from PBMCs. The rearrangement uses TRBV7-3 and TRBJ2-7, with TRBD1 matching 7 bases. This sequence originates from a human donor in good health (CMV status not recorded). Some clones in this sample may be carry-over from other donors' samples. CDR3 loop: CASSLAGQDYEQYF. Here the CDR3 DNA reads TGTGCCAGCAGCTTAGCCGGACAGGACTACGAGCAGTACTTC.